This TCR beta chain emerged from a study of cytomegalovirus exposure and HLA in healthy donors. Study results and limitations: A few CMV-associated chains were confirmed in vitro to be specific for CMV antigens.

A word on this clone: What it binds is unknown.

It was with 60 Vbeta and 13 Jbeta primers that the PCR ran. TCRdb's copy holds only in-frame clones and misses some; the assay was immunoSEQ multiplex PCR. This sample yields around 150,000 clones, of which 82% are seen a single time; 0.96% belongs to the top ten. V lost 2 bases and J 2 bases, leaving 14 bases between the germline ends. Germline-derived CDR1 and CDR2 are SGHTA and FQGNSA. There are 16 residues in the CDR3. The receptor's source is a girl aged 2-9 years in good health and CMV-seropositive. The chain has TRBV7-2 and TRBJ2-3; D perhaps matches TRBD2 (6 bases). The sequencing sample was made of PBMCs. The CDR3, as DNA: TGTGCCAGCAGCTTAACCCCGGGGGTTATCACAGATACGCAGTATTTT. This translates into CASSLTPGVITDTQYF.